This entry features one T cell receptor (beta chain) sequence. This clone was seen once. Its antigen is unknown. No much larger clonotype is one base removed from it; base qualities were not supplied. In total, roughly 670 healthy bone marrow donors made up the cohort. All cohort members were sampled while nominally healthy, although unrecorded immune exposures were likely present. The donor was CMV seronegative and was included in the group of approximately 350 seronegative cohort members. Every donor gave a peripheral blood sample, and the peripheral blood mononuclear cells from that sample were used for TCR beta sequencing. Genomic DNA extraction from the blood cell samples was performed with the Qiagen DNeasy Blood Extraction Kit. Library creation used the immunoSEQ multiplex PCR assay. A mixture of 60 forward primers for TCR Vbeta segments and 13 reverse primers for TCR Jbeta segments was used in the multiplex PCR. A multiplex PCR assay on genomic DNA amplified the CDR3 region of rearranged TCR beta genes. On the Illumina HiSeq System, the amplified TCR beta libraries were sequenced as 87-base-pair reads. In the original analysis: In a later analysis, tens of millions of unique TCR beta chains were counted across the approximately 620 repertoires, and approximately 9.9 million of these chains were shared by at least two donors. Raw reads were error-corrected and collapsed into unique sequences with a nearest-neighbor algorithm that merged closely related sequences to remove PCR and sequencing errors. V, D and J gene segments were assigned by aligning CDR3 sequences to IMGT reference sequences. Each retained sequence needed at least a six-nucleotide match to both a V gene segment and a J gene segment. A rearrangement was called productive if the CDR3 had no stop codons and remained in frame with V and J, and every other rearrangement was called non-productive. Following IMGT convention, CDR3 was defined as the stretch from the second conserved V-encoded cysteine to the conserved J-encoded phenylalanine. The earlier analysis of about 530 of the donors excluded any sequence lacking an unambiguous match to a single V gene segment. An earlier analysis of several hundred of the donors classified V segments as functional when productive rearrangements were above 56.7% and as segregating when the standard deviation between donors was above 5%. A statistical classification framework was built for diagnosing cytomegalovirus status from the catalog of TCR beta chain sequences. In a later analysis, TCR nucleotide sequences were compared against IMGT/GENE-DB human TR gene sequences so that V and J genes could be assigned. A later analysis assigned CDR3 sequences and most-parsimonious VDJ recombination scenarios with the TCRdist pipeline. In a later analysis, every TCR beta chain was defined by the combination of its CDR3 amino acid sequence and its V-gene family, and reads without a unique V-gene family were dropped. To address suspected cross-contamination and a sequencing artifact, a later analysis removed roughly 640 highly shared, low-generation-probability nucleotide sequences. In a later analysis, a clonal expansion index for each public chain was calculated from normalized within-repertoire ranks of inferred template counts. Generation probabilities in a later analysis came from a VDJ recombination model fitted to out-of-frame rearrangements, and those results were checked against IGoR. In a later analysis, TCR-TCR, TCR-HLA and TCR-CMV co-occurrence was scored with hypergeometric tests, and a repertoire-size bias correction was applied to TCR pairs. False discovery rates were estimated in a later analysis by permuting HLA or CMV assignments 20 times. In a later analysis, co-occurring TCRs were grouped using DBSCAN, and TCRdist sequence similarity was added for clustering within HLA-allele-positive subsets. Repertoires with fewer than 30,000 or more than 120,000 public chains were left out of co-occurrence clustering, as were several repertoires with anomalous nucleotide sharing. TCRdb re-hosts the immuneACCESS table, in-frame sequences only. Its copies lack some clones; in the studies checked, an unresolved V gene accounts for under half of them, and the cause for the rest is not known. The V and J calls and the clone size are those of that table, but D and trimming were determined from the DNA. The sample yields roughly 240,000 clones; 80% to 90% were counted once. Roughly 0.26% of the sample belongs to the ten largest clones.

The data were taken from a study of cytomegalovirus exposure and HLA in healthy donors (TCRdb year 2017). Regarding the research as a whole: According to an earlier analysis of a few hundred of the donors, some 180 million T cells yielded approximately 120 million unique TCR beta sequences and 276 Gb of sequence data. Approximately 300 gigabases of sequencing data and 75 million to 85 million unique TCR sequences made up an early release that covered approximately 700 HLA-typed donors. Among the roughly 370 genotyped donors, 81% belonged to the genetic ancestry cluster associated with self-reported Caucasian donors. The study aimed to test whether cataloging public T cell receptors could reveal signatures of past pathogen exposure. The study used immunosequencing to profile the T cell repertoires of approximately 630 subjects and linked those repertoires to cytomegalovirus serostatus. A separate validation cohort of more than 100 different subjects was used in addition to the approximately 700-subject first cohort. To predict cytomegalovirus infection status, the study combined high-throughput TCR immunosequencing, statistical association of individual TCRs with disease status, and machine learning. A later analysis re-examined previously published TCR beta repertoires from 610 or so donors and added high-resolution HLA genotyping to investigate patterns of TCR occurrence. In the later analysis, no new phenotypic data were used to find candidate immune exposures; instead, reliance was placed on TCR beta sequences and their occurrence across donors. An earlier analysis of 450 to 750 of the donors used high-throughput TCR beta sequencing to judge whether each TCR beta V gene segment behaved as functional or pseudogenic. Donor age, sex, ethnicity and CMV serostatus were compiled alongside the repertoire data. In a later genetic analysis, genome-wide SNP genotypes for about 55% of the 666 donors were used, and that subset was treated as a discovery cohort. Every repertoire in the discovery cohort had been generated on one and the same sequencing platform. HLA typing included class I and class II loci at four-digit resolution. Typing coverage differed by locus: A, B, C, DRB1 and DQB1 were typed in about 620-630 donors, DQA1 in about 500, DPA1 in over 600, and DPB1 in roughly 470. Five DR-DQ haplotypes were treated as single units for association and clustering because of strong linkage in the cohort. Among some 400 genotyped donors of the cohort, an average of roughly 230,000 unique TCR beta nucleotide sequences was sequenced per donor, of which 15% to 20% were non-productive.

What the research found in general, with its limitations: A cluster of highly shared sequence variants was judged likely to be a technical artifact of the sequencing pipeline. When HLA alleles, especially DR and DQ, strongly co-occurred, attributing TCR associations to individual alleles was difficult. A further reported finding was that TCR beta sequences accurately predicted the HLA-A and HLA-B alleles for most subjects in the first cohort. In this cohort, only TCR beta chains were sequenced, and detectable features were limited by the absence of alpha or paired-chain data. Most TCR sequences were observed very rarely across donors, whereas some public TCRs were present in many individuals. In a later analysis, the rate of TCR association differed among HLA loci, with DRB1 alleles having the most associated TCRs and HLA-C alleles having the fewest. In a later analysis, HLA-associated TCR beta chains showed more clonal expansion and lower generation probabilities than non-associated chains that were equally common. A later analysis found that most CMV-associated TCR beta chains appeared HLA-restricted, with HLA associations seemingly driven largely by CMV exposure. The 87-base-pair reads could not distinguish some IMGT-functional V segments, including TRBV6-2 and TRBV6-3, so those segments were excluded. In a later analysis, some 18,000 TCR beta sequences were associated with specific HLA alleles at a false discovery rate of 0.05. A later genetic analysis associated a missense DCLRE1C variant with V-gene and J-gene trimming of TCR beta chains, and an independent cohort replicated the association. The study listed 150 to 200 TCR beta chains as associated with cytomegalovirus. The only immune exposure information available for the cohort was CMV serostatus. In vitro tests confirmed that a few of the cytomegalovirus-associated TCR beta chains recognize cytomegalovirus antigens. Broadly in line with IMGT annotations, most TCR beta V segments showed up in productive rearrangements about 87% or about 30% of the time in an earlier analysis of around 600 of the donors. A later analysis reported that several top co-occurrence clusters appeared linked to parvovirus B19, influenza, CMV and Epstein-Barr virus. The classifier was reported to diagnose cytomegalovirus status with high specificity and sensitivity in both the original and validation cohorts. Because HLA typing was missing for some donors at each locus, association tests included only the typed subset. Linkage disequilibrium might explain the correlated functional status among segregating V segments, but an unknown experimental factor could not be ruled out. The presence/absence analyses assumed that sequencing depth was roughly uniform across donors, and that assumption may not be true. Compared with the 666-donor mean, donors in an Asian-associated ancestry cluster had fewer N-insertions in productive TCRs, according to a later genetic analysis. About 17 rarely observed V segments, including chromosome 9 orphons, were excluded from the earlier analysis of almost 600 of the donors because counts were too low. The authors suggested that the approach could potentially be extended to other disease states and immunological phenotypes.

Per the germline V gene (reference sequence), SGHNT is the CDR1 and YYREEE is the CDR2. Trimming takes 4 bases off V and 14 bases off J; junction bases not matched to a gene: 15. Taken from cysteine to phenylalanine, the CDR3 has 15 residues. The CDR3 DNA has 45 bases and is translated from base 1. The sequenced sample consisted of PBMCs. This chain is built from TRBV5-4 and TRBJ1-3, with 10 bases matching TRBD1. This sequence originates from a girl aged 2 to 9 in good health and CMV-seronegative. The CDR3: CASSGRAGQGIELYF. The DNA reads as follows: TGTGCCAGCAGCGGACGCGCGGGACAGGGGATCGAGTTATATTTT.